The clone carrying this TCR beta chain was counted only a few times. Its antigen is as yet unknown. Germline CDR1 is MGHRA and CDR2 is YSYEKL. Trimming took off 3 bases at V and 1 base at J, with 9 bases between the two ends. The length of the CDR3 is 14 residues. The PCR made use of 60 Vbeta and 13 Jbeta primers. Profiling relied on immunoSEQ multiplex PCR, and the TCRdb table lists in-frame clones only, not all of them. The table shows around 200,000 clones, with about 62% occurring only once. The entry originates in a study of cytomegalovirus exposure and HLA in healthy donors. Findings and caveats of the study: While the bulk of TCR sequences proved rare, some public TCRs turned up in many donors.

Donors sampled were nominally healthy, though unrecorded immune exposures were likely. The V call is TRBV4-1, the J call TRBJ1-1, with D tentatively TRBD1 (5 bases). Sequences were obtained from PBMCs. The sequence was collected from a man aged 35 to 55 in good health and CMV-seronegative. The CDR3 loop reads CASSQATGNTEAFF. The CDR3 DNA follows: TGCGCCAGCAGCCAGGCCACAGGGAACACTGAAGCTTTCTTT.